Listed below are T cell receptor beta chains from one sample, sequenced in a study of shared clonotypes between healthy human individuals. The table came from immunoSEQ multiplex PCR; TCRdb's copy has only in-frame clones and leaves some out. The table has millions of clones, more than 85% seen once. The material sequenced was naive CD4+ T cells from PBMCs. The receptors come from a man younger than 30 in good health. Some clones in this sample may be carry-over from other donors' samples. Each CDR3 is given with its conserved first and last residue. D genes are given only for firm matches. Size tells how often a clone was seen (once, few, many) or the class of an expanded clone, and some rows leave it out.

j_call clone_size v_call d_call cdr3_aa cdr3_nt
TRBJ2-3 - TRBV18 - CASSPGSTDTQYF TGTGCCAGCTCACCAGGGTCCACAGATACGCAGTATTTT
TRBJ1-2 - TRBV28 - CASSVEAKYGYTF TGTGCCAGCAGCGTGGAGGCAAAGTATGGCTACACCTTC
TRBJ2-7 - TRBV11-2 TRBD1 CASSLGNRGPAYEQYF TGTGCCAGCAGTTTGGGGAACAGGGGGCCGGCCTACGAGCAGTACTTC
TRBJ1-5 - TRBV2 - CASSIRNQPQHF TGTGCCAGCAGTATACGCAATCAGCCCCAGCATTTT
TRBJ2-1 - TRBV7-2 TRBD2 CASSWTSGSSYNEQFF TGTGCCAGCAGTTGGACTAGCGGGAGCTCCTACAATGAGCAGTTCTTC
TRBJ2-3 - TRBV5-1 - CASSLVGQMITDTQYF TGCGCCAGCAGCTTGGTAGGACAGATGATAACAGATACGCAGTATTTT
TRBJ2-7 - TRBV5-1 - CASSLEGWTDEQYF TGCGCCAGCAGCTTGGAAGGTTGGACCGACGAGCAGTACTTC
TRBJ2-2 - TRBV9 - CASTSVRNADTGELFF TGTGCCAGCACGTCAGTACGGAATGCGGACACCGGGGAGCTGTTTTTT
TRBJ2-1 - TRBV5-4 - CASSLDGRPGNEQFF TGTGCCAGCAGCTTGGACGGACGGCCGGGGAATGAGCAGTTCTTC
TRBJ1-2 - TRBV5-1 - CASSLATADGYTF TGCGCCAGCAGCTTGGCGACTGCGGACGGCTACACCTTC
TRBJ2-3 - TRBV19 TRBD2 CASSPLRTSGASTDTQYF TGTGCCAGTAGCCCGCTTCGGACTAGCGGGGCTAGCACAGATACGCAGTATTTT
TRBJ1-1 - TRBV27 TRBD1 CASSRTADRANTEAFF TGTGCCAGCAGCCGAACTGCGGACAGGGCGAACACTGAAGCTTTCTTT
TRBJ1-2 - TRBV18 TRBD1 CASSPQGAGSNYGYTF TGTGCCAGCTCACCACAGGGGGCAGGGTCTAACTATGGCTACACCTTC
TRBJ2-2 - TRBV28 TRBD1 CASIAGGENTGELFF TGTGCCAGCATTGCAGGGGGTGAGAACACCGGGGAGCTGTTTTTT
TRBJ2-2 once TRBV4-1 - CASSQVPGHTNTGELFF TGCGCCAGCAGCCAAGTACCGGGCCACACGAACACCGGGGAGCTGTTTTTT
TRBJ1-2 - TRBV5-1 - CASSSGQTANYGYTF TGCGCCAGCAGCTCCGGACAGACAGCTAACTATGGCTACACCTTC
TRBJ1-1 - TRBV7-6 - CASSLRQATNTEAFF TGTGCCAGCAGCTTAAGACAGGCCACGAACACTGAAGCTTTCTTT
TRBJ2-2 - TRBV2 - CASSGETTGELFF TGTGCCAGCAGTGGAGAAACCACCGGGGAGCTGTTTTTT
TRBJ1-2 - TRBV7-9 TRBD1 CASSLAGGRSYGYTF TGTGCCAGCAGCCTCGCAGGGGGCCGGAGCTATGGCTACACCTTC
TRBJ2-1 - TRBV7-3 TRBD2 CASSLSGTSGRARDEQFF TGTGCCAGCAGCTTAAGTGGGACTAGCGGGAGGGCGCGGGATGAGCAGTTCTTC
TRBJ2-7 - TRBV20-1 - CSARRTYEQYF TGCAGTGCTAGACGGACCTACGAGCAGTACTTC
TRBJ1-5 - TRBV15 - CATSRAQGRQPQHF TGTGCCACCAGCAGAGCCCAGGGGCGTCAGCCCCAGCATTTT
TRBJ2-7 - TRBV11-2 - CASSPGSPYEQYF TGTGCCAGCAGCCCAGGGAGCCCCTACGAGCAGTACTTC
TRBJ1-1 - TRBV18 - CASSPFLGTSGSSNTEAFF TGTGCCAGCTCCCCCTTTCTCGGGACGTCTGGAAGTTCTAACACTGAAGCTTTCTTT
TRBJ1-5 few TRBV30 - CAWSQNNQPQHF TGTGCCTGGAGCCAGAACAATCAGCCCCAGCATTTT
TRBJ2-3 - TRBV19 - CASSPDRSSTDTQYF TGTGCCAGCAGCCCTGACAGGTCTAGCACAGATACGCAGTATTTT
TRBJ2-7 - TRBV28 - CASQNLEAHWPDEQYF TGTGCCAGCCAAAACCTCGAGGCCCACTGGCCCGACGAGCAGTACTTC
TRBJ2-1 - TRBV7-8 TRBD2 CASSPLLGGSGRGQFF TGTGCCAGCAGCCCCCTTTTGGGCGGGAGTGGGAGAGGGCAGTTCTTC
TRBJ2-7 - TRBV7-3 - CASSLRRGSSYEQYF TGTGCCAGCAGCTTGCGGCGGGGAAGCTCCTACGAGCAGTACTTC
TRBJ2-1 - TRBV30 TRBD2 CAWSVSAGRRIREQFF TGTGCCTGGAGTGTATCCGCCGGGAGGAGGATACGAGAGCAGTTCTTC
TRBJ1-5 - TRBV6-6 TRBD1 CASSVTGGLGQPQHF TGTGCCAGCAGTGTAACAGGGGGTTTGGGTCAGCCCCAGCATTTT
TRBJ1-1 - TRBV2 - CASSEGGRRTEAFF TGTGCCAGCAGTGAAGGGGGGCGCAGGACTGAAGCTTTCTTT
TRBJ2-2 - TRBV2 TRBD1 CASSFTGGLTGELFF TGTGCCAGCAGTTTTACAGGGGGCTTGACCGGGGAGCTGTTTTTT
TRBJ2-4 - TRBV10-3 - CAISATGGSAKNIQYF TGTGCCATCAGCGCGACTGGGGGCTCCGCCAAAAACATTCAGTACTTC
TRBJ2-1 - TRBV29-1 - CSVSRTGANNEQFF TGCAGCGTTTCCAGGACTGGGGCTAACAATGAGCAGTTCTTC
TRBJ2-2 once TRBV27 - CASQRGDNTGELFF TGTGCCAGTCAGCGCGGGGACAACACCGGGGAGCTGTTTTTT
TRBJ2-1 - TRBV28 - CASRSGSRGEQFF TGTGCCAGCAGATCAGGGTCCCGGGGTGAGCAGTTCTTC
TRBJ2-1 - TRBV19 - CASSIILGGAYNEQFF TGTGCCAGTAGTATTATATTAGGGGGTGCCTACAATGAGCAGTTCTTC
TRBJ2-1 - TRBV25-1 - CASSEHGTGGTDEQFF TGTGCCAGCAGTGAACACGGTACAGGTGGGACGGATGAGCAGTTCTTC
TRBJ1-2 - TRBV28 TRBD1 CASSGGGGGPYGYTF TGTGCCAGCAGTGGTGGAGGGGGCGGGCCCTATGGCTACACCTTC
TRBJ2-3 - TRBV28 TRBD2 CASRRLAGAIDTQYF TGTGCCAGCAGGCGGTTAGCGGGAGCGATAGATACGCAGTATTTT
TRBJ1-3 - TRBV4-1 TRBD1 CASSQGRDRGSGNTIYF TGCGCCAGCAGCCAGGGCAGGGACAGGGGATCTGGAAACACCATATATTTT
TRBJ2-7 - TRBV5-1 - CASSLEEGSYEQYF TGCGCCAGCAGCTTGGAAGAGGGCTCCTACGAGCAGTACTTC
TRBJ1-1 few TRBV10-3 - CAISLGGNTEAFF TGTGCCATCAGCTTGGGAGGGAACACTGAAGCTTTCTTT
TRBJ2-1 - TRBV7-8 TRBD2 CASRSSGSYNEQFF TGTGCCAGCAGATCTAGCGGCTCCTACAATGAGCAGTTCTTC
TRBJ2-2 - TRBV28 TRBD2 CASSLGTSGTGELFF TGTGCCAGCAGCCTCGGGACTAGCGGCACCGGGGAGCTGTTTTTT
TRBJ2-2 - TRBV9 - CASSVAPSRELFF TGTGCCAGCAGCGTAGCTCCGTCCCGGGAGCTGTTTTTT
TRBJ2-5 - TRBV18 - CASSRPSNRETQYF TGTGCCAGCTCCCGACCGAGTAACCGGGAGACCCAGTACTTC
TRBJ2-3 - TRBV28 TRBD2 CASSEWGLAGTDTQYF TGTGCCAGCAGTGAATGGGGACTAGCGGGGACAGATACGCAGTATTTT
TRBJ2-1 - TRBV18 - CASSPEGGEQFF TGTGCCAGCTCACCGGAGGGGGGTGAGCAGTTCTTC
TRBJ2-1 - TRBV28 - CATYSREDNEQFF TGTGCCACCTATAGCAGGGAGGACAATGAGCAGTTCTTC